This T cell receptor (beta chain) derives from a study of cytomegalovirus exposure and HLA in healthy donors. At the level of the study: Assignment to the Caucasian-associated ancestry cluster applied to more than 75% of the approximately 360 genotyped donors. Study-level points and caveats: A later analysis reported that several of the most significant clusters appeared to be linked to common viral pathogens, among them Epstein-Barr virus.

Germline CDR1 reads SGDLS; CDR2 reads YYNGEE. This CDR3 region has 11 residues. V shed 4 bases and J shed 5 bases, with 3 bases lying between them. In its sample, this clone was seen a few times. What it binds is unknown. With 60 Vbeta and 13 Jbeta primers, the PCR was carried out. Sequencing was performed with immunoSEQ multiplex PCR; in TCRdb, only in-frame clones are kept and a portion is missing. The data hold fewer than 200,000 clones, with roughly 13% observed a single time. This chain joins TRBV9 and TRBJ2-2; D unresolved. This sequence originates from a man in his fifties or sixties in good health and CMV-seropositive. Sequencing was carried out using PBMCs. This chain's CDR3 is CASSITGELFF. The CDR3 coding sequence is TGTGCCAGCAGCATAACCGGGGAGCTGTTTTTT.